What follows are 11 T cell receptor beta chains derived from one specimen sequenced in a study of blood T cell repertoires in COVID-19. The assay was immunoSEQ multiplex PCR, and TCRdb's table has in-frame clones only and misses some. The sample includes 250,000 or so clones, approximately 82% of them seen just once. The sample was peripheral blood. These receptors were taken from a man aged 35 to 55 who had recovered from COVID-19.

The chain couples TRBV4-1 to TRBJ2-7; D is unclear. This CDR3 contains 15 residues. V lost 0 bases and J lost 3, with 12 bases in between. Germline assignment: CDR1 MGHRA and CDR2 YSYEKL. The CDR3 nucleotides are TGCGCCAGCAGCCAAGATTTGGGCAGTTTCTACGAGCAGTACTTC. This translates into CASSQDLGSFYEQYF.

The V gene is TRBV28, the J gene TRBJ2-7, with TRBD1 identical over 9 bases. CDR1 is MDHEN, CDR2 SYDVKM, per germline. J lost 5 bases, V lost 8 bases, and 7 bases had no gene match. This CDR3 spans 13 amino acids. Here the CDR3 DNA reads TGTGCCAGCCGAGGACAGGGGCACCACGAGCAGTACTTC. This sequence encodes CASRGQGHHEQYF.

V and J are TRBV6-5 and TRBJ2-2; TRBD1 is a possible D gene (5 bases). Germline V gene lookup returns CDR1 MNHEY and CDR2 SVGAGI. Trimming removed 6 bases from V and 6 bases from J, with 14 bases in between. The CDR3 has 14 residues. This CDR3 reads CASRRSTEAGELFF. The DNA for the CDR3 is TGTGCCAGCAGGCGCTCGACAGAGGCCGGGGAGCTGTTTTTT.

The chain uses TRBV19 and TRBJ2-1, with 13 bases aligning to TRBD2. CDR1 is LNHDA and CDR2 is SQIVND in the germline V gene (reference sequence). J lost 6 bases, V lost 5 bases, and 7 bases had no gene match. CDR3 length: 16 residues. In DNA, the CDR3 is TGTGCCAGTAGTTATACTAGCGGGAGGGCCAGCAATGAGCAGTTCTTC. It is translated as CASSYTSGRASNEQFF.

The chain has TRBV6-5 and TRBJ1-2; 7 bases match TRBD1. Germline V gene lookup returns CDR1 MNHEY and CDR2 SVGAGI. The CDR3 covers 14 residues. Trimming took 0 bases from V and 5 from J; bases not matched to a gene: 3. The CDR3: CASSYSGGHYGYTF. CDR3 coding DNA: TGTGCCAGCAGTTACTCAGGGGGCCATTATGGCTACACCTTC.

The chain uses TRBV5-1 and TRBJ1-2; D is uncertain. The CDR3 totals 15 residues. CDR1 SGHRS and CDR2 YFSETQ come from the germline V gene. V gave up 4 bases and J gave up 1 base, with 14 bases separating them. The CDR3: CASSPGASFNYGYTF. The CDR3 DNA is TGCGCCAGCAGCCCGGGAGCATCCTTTAACTATGGCTACACCTTC.

The V call is TRBV5-1, the J call TRBJ2-7, with D unresolved. Trimming removed 4 bases from V and 5 bases from J, with 19 bases in between. The germline gives CDR1 SGHRS, CDR2 YFSETQ. The CDR3 sequence is 15 residues long. The CDR3 sequence: CASSPTAGNSNEQYF. CDR3 sequence (DNA): TGCGCCAGCAGCCCTACTGCAGGTAACTCAAACGAGCAGTACTTC.

In regard to this clone: Because the CDR3's place on the DNA is in doubt, the DNA is left out and the CDR3 is given as listed by TCRdb. The chain carries TRBV18 and TRBJ2-7; the table names TRBD2, a call not compared with the DNA. The germline CDR1 and CDR2 sequences are KGHSH and LQKENI. The CDR3 numbers 13 amino acids, ends counted. CDR3 loop: CASSSGISYEQYF.

The rearrangement joins TRBV27 to TRBJ2-5; perhaps TRBD1 as D (6 bases). V was clipped by 8 bases and J by 5 bases, with 21 bases between them. The length of the CDR3 is 15 residues. In germline, CDR1 is MNHEY, CDR2 SMNVEV (reference sequence). CDR3 loop: CASSKRQGLVETQYF. The CDR3 region has the DNA TGTGCCAGCTCCAAGAGGCAGGGGCTTGTGGAGACCCAGTACTTC.

The rearrangement uses TRBV14 and TRBJ2-7; D is perhaps TRBD1 (6 bases). The germline V gene has CDR1 SGHDN and CDR2 FVKESK. Trimming took 1 base from V and 6 from J, leaving 10 bases between them. The CDR3 contains 13 residues. CDR3: CASSQVAGVEQYF. The CDR3 DNA sequence: TGTGCCAGCAGCCAAGTGGCAGGGGTCGAGCAGTACTTC.

The gene calls are TRBV9 and TRBJ2-1; D perhaps matches TRBD1 (6 bases). V lost 1 base and J lost 6, with 8 bases in between. CDR1 is SGDLS and CDR2 is YYNGEE in the germline V gene. This CDR3 contains 13 residues. The CDR3 reads CASSVRQANEQFF. In DNA, the CDR3 is TGTGCCAGCAGCGTAAGACAGGCCAATGAGCAGTTCTTC.